The text below deals with one T cell receptor beta chain. This sample stems from a study of T-cell reconstitution after alpha-beta-depleted transplantation in children. The germline V gene encodes CDR1 LNHDA and CDR2 SQIVND (reference sequence). Trimming took off 7 bases at V and 1 base at J, with 7 bases between the two ends. CDR3 length: 12 residues. Molecular barcoding with unique molecular identifiers was used for the TCRbeta library. TCRdb independently ran MiXCR on the PCR reads; one entry per CDR3 protein. The data show more than 200,000 distinct CDR3 sequences, 9.7% seen once. The chain uses TRBV19 and TRBJ1-2; D is possibly TRBD1 (5 bases). The sequence was obtained from a human donor who donated a stem cell graft to a child with SCID. Sequenced here: PBMCs from the stem cell graft donor, sampled from the stem cell graft. The CDR3 sequence: CASTQGNYGYTF. CDR3 bases: TGTGCCAGTACCCAGGGTAACTATGGCTACACCTTC.